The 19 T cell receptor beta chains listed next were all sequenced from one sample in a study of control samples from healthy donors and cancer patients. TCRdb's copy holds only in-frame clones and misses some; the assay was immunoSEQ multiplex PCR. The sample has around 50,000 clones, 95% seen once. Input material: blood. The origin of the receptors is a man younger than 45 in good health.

CDR3 protein: CSVWGEGYEQYF. The CDR3 bases are TGCAGCGTCTGGGGGGAAGGGTACGAGCAGTACTTC. The chain links TRBV29-1 to TRBJ2-7; D may be TRBD2 (6 bases). CDR3 length equals 12 residues. With 6 bases removed from V and 4 bases from J, the gap between germline ends came to 13 bases. Germline V gives CDR1 SQVTM, CDR2 ANQGSEA.

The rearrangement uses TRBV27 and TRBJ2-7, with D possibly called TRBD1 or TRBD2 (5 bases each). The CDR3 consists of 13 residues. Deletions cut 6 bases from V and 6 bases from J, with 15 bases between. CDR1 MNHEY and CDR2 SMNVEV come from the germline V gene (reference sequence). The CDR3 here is CASSPGGPREQYF. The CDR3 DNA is TGTGCCAGCAGCCCTGGGGGTCCGCGCGAGCAGTACTTC.

CDR3 region: CASSFGGYNQPQHF. The CDR3 DNA sequence: TGTGCCAGCAGTTTTGGGGGGTATAATCAGCCCCAGCATTTT. The chain combines TRBV27 with TRBJ1-5; a possible D gene is TRBD1 (5 bases). Deletions cut 3 bases from V and 4 bases from J, with 10 bases between. CDR1 and CDR2 (germline): MNHEY, SMNVEV (reference sequence). The CDR3 is 14 residues long.

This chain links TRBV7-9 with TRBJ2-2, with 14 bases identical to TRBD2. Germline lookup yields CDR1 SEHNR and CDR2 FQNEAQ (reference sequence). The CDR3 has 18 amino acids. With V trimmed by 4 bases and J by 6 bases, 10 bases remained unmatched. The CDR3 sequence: CASSSGGTSGSGAGELFF. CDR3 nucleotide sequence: TGTGCCAGCAGCTCTGGCGGGACTAGCGGGAGCGGGGCCGGGGAGCTGTTTTTT.

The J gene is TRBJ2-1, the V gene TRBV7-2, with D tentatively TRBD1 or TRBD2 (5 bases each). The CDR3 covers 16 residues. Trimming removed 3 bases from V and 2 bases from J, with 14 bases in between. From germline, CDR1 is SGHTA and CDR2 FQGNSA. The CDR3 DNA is TGTGCCAGCAGCTTTATGAGTGGGGGAGCCTACAATGAGCAGTTCTTC. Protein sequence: CASSFMSGGAYNEQFF.

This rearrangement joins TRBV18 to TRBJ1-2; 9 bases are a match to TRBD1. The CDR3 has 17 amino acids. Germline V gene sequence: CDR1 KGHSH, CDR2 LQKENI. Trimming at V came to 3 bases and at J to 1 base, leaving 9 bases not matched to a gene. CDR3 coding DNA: TGTGCCAGCTCACCTCAAATAACAGGGGGCATTAACTATGGCTACACCTTC. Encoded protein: CASSPQITGGINYGYTF.

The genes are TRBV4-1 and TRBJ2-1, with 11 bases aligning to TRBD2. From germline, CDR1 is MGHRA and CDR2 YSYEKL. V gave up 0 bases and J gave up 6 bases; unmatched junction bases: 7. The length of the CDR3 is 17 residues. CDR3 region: CASSQDLPLAGGNEQFF. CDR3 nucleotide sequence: TGCGCCAGCAGCCAAGATCTCCCGCTAGCGGGAGGCAATGAGCAGTTCTTC.

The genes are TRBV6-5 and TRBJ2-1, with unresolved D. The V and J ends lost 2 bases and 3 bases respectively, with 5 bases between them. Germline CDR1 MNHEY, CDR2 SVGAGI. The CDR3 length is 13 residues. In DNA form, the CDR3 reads TGTGCCAGCAGTTACGGATACTACAATGAGCAGTTCTTC. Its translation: CASSYGYYNEQFF.

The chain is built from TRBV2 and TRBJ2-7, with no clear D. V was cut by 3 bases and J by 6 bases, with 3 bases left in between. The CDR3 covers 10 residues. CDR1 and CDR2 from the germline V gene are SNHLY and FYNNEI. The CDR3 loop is CASSDVEQYF. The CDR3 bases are TGTGCCAGCAGTGACGTCGAGCAGTACTTC.

The CDR3 DNA sequence: TGTGCCAGCAGTCTAGGGGTCTACGAGCAGTACTTC. Encoded protein: CASSLGVYEQYF. This chain joins TRBV6-6 and TRBJ2-7; tentative D call: TRBD1 (5 bases). The CDR3 extends over 12 amino acids. The V gene lost 5 bases and the J gene lost 3 bases, with 8 bases spanning the gap. The V gene's germline CDR1 is MNHNY and CDR2 SVGAGI (reference sequence).

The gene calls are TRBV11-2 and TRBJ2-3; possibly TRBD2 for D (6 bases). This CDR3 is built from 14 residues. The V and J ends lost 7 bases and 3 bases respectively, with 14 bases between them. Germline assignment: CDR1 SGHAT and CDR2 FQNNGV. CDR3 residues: CASMPPGTTDTQYF. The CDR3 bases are TGTGCCAGCATGCCACCCGGGACTACAGATACGCAGTATTTT.

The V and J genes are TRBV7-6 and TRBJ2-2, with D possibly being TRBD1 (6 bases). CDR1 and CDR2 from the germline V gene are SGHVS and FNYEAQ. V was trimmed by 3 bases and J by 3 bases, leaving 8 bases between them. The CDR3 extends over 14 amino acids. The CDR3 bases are TGTGCCAGCAGCTTGGCAGGGGACACCGGGGAGCTGTTTTTT. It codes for CASSLAGDTGELFF.

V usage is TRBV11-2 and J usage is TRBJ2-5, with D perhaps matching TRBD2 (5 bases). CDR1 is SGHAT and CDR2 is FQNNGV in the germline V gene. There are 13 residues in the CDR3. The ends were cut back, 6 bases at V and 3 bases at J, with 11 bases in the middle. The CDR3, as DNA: TGTGCCAGCAGGCGAGGAGGAGAAGAGACCCAGTACTTC. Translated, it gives CASRRGGEETQYF.

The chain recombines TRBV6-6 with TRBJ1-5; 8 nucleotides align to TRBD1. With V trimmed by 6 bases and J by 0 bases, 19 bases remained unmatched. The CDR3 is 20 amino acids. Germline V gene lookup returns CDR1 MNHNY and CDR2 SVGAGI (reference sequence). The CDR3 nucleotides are TGTGCCAGCAGCGACAGGGGACTCTGGACAACCACACTTAGCAATCAGCCCCAGCATTTT. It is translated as CASSDRGLWTTTLSNQPQHF.

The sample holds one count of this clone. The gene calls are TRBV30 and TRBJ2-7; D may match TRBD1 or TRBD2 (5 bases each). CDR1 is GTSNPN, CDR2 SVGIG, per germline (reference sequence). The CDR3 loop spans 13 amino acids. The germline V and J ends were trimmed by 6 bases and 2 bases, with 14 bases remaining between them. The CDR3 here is CACLLEGPYEQYF. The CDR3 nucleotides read TGTGCCTGTCTTCTCGAGGGGCCCTACGAGCAGTACTTC.

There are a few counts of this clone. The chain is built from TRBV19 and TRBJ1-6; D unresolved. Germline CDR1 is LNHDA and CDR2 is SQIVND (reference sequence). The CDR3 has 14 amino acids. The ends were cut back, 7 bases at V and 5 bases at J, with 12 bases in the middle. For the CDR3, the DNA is TGTGCCAGTAAGATGAGCGCGAATAATTCACCCCTCCACTTT. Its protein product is CASKMSANNSPLHF. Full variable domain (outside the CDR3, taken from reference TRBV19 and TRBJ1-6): DGGITQSPKYLFRKEGQNVTLSCEQNLNHDAMYWYRQDPGQGLRLIYYSQIVNDFQKGDIAEGYSVSREKKESFPLTVTSAQKNPTAFYLCASKMSANNSPLHFGNGTRLTVT.

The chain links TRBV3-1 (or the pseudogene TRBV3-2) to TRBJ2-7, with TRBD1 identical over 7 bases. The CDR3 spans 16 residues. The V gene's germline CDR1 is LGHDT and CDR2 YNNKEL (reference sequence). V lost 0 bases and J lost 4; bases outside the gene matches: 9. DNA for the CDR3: TGTGCCAGCAGCCAAGATTACACAGGGGAACTTTACGAGCAGTACTTC. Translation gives CASSQDYTGELYEQYF.

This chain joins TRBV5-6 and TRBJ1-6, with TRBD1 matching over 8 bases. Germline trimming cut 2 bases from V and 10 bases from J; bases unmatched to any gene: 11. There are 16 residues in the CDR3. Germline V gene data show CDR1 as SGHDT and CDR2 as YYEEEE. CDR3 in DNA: TGTGCCAGCAGCTTAGTGGCAGGGGGCTTTGGATCACCCCTCCACTTT. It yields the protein CASSLVAGGFGSPLHF.

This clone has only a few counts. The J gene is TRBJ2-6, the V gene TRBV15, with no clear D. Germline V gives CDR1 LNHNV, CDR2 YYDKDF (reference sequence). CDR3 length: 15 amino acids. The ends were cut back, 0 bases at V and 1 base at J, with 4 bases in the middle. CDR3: CATSREGSGANVLTF. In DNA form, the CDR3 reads TGTGCCACCAGCAGAGAGGGGTCTGGGGCCAACGTCCTGACTTTC.